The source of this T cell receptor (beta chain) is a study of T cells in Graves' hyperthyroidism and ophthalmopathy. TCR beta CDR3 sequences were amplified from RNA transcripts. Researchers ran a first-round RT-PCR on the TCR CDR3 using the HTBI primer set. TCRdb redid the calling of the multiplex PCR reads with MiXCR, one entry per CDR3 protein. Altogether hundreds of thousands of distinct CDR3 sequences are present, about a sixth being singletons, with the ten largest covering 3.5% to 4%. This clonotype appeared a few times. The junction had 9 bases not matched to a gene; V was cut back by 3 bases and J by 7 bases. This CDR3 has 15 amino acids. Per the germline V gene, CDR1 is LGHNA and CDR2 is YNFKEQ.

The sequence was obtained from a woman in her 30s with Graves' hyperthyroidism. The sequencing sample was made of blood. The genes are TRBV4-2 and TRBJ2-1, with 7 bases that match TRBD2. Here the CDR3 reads CASSHPGGGPNEQFF. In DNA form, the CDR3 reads TGTGCCAGCAGCCACCCCGGGGGAGGGCCAAATGAGCAGTTCTTC.